This T cell receptor beta chain was sequenced for a study of T cell responses to AZD1222 COVID-19 vaccine. Only in-frame clones appear in the TCRdb table, and some are missing; sequencing was by immunoSEQ multiplex PCR. The top ten clones hold about 7.8% of a sample with around 100,000 clones, more than 85% of them seen once. Germline V gene lookup returns CDR1 MGHRA and CDR2 YSYEKL. This CDR3 has 15 amino acids. V shed 1 base and J 8 bases; nucleotides not matched to a gene: 7. The rearrangement uses TRBV4-1 and TRBJ1-2; 10 nucleotides match TRBD1. The material was peripheral blood, obtained on day 0 of AZD1222 vaccination. The sequence came from an adult in good health. This chain's CDR3 is CASSQAVDRGQGYTF. The CDR3 coding sequence is TGCGCCAGCAGCCAAGCGGTAGACAGGGGGCAAGGCTACACCTTC.